The 32 T cell receptor beta chains reported below all come from one sample, sequenced in a study of patients and donors after allogeneic stem cell transplantation. TCRdb passed the RT-PCR reads through MiXCR, listing each CDR3 protein once. Of approximately 220,000 distinct CDR3 sequences in the sample, about 38% were seen once. Sequencing input: blood, either unsorted or a sorted T cell fraction (not recorded which). These receptors all stem from a human donor who was either an allogeneic HSCT recipient or a stem cell or donor lymphocyte infusion donor (not recorded which). It is not recorded whose cells these are; they may come from a transplant donor.

The chain carries TRBV7-9 and TRBJ2-1; D could derive from TRBD1 or TRBD2 (6 bases each). The germline V gene encodes CDR1 SEHNR and CDR2 FQNEAQ (reference sequence). This CDR3 contains 19 residues. The V end lost 5 bases, the J end lost 4 bases, and 27 bases lay between the germline ends. CDR3 sequence reads: CASSGRGLSGEPPYNEQFF. CDR3 bases: TGTGCCAGCAGCGGACGGGGGTTATCAGGGGAACCACCTTACAATGAGCAGTTCTTC.

This clonotype was seen more than once but under ten times. The chain joins TRBV20-1 to TRBJ1-1, with D unresolved. Per germline, CDR1 DFQATT and CDR2 SNEGSKA (reference sequence). There are 14 residues in the CDR3. V shed 1 base and J shed 1 base, with 10 bases lying between them. Here the CDR3 reads CSARAQFSNTEAFF. CDR3 sequence (DNA): TGCAGTGCTAGAGCGCAGTTCTCGAACACTGAAGCTTTCTTT.

This clonotype turned up a few times. The rearrangement joins TRBV6-1 to TRBJ1-5; the D gene is possibly TRBD1 (5 bases). Germline V gene lookup returns CDR1 MNHNS and CDR2 SASEGT. The CDR3 length is 16 residues. Trimming cost V 4 bases and J 4 bases, with 17 bases left between them. The CDR3 sequence is CASSALGLRGNQPQHF. CDR3 sequence (DNA): TGTGCCAGCAGTGCCCTGGGCCTGCGGGGGAATCAGCCCCAGCATTTT.

The chain joins TRBV15 to TRBJ2-3, with unresolved D. The CDR3 contains 16 residues. Trimming shortened V by 1 base and J by 2 bases, and 13 bases separated the two germline ends. Germline CDR1 and CDR2: LNHNV and YYDKDF (reference sequence). The CDR3 is CATSRGTTLYTDTQYF. The CDR3, as DNA: TGTGCCACCAGCAGAGGTACAACTCTTTACACAGATACGCAGTATTTT.

There are a few counts of this clonotype. V usage is TRBV5-1 and J usage is TRBJ2-3, with TRBD2 matching 9 bases. Trimming at V came to 4 bases and at J to 1 base, leaving 10 bases not matched to a gene. Per germline, CDR1 SGHRS and CDR2 YFSETQ. CDR3 size: 17 residues. This chain's CDR3 is CASSPKPAGGRTDTQYF. The CDR3 coding sequence is TGCGCCAGCAGCCCTAAGCCAGCGGGGGGTCGCACAGATACGCAGTATTTT.

The rearrangement joins TRBV5-1 to TRBJ1-2; D gene uncertain. Germline CDR1 reads SGHRS; CDR2 reads YFSETQ. The V gene lost 6 bases and the J gene lost 3 bases, with 12 bases spanning the gap. The CDR3 is 13 amino acids. The CDR3 nucleotides are TGCGCCAGCACCGATGGGAGGGACTATGGCTACACCTTC. Protein product: CASTDGRDYGYTF.

The genes are TRBV18 and TRBJ1-3; D is uncertain. The V and J ends lost 1 base and 2 bases respectively, with 9 bases between them. The CDR3 is made up of 15 amino acids. Looked up from germline, CDR1 is KGHSH and CDR2 is LQKENI. The CDR3, as DNA: TGTGCCAGCTCACCACGCGAGGGTCCTGGAAACACCATATATTTT. Translating gives CASSPREGPGNTIYF. The whole variable domain, filled in from reference TRBV18 and TRBJ1-3, reads NAGVMQNPRHLVRRRGQEARLRCSPMKGHSHVYWYRQLPEEGLKFMVYLQKENIIDESGMPKERFSAEFPKEGPSILRIQQVVRGDSAAYFCASSPREGPGNTIYFGEGSWLTVV.

The count of this clonotype is one. The chain employs TRBV12-3 or TRBV12-4 and TRBJ2-1; D is possibly TRBD2 (6 bases). V was shortened by 6 bases and J by 9 bases, with 15 bases between the two germline ends. This CDR3 has 13 amino acids. CDR3 bases: TGTGCCAGCAGGTTGCCTCTTAGCGGTGAGCAGTTCTTC. Translating it yields CASRLPLSGEQFF.

The chain is built from TRBV5-1 and TRBJ2-7, with D possibly being TRBD1 (5 bases). The germline V and J ends were trimmed by 0 bases and 3 bases, with 10 bases remaining between them. Germline V CDR1 and CDR2: SGHRS, YFSETQ. This CDR3 contains 14 residues. DNA of the CDR3: TGCGCCAGCAGCTTGGGGACACCGTTCTACGAGCAGTACTTC. This codes for CASSLGTPFYEQYF.

The chain combines TRBV5-1 with TRBJ2-5; possibly TRBD1 or TRBD2 for D (5 bases each). V was clipped by 1 base and J by 2 bases, with 9 bases between them. Germline V gene lookup returns CDR1 SGHRS and CDR2 YFSETQ. The CDR3 covers 14 residues. CDR3 sequence reads: CASSLTGRQETQYF. The CDR3 DNA sequence: TGCGCCAGCAGCTTGACGGGACGGCAAGAGACCCAGTACTTC.

This clonotype was observed many times. The chain carries TRBV6-2 or TRBV6-3 and TRBJ2-1; TRBD2 aligns across 12 bases. Germline CDR1 MNHEY, CDR2 SVGEGT. The CDR3 totals 16 residues. J was trimmed by 8 bases and V by 5 bases; bases with no gene match: 10. Here the CDR3 DNA reads TGTGCCAGCAGTCTGCCAACTAGCGGGGGGCCATATGAGCAGTTCTTC. Protein sequence: CASSLPTSGGPYEQFF.

J is TRBJ2-3 and V is TRBV12-3 or TRBV12-4; D gene ambiguous. Trimming stripped 2 bases from V and 4 bases from J, with 10 bases between. This CDR3 spans 14 amino acids. Here the CDR3 DNA reads TGTGCCAGCAGTTTACCGCCCAGGCCAGATACGCAGTATTTT. Its translation: CASSLPPRPDTQYF.

The chain has TRBV4-2 and TRBJ1-2; D unclear. The CDR3 totals 15 residues. Trimming left V 2 bases short and J 8 bases short, with 18 bases between. The V gene's germline CDR1 is LGHNA and CDR2 YNFKEQ. The CDR3 bases are TGTGCCAGCAGCCAAAATTTTAAGGTTATGTGGGGCTACACCTTC. Translated: CASSQNFKVMWGYTF.

The gene calls are TRBV20-1 and TRBJ1-6; perhaps TRBD1 as D (5 bases). Trimming took 5 bases from V and 6 from J, leaving 11 bases between them. The CDR3 consists of 13 residues. CDR1 is DFQATT and CDR2 is SNEGSKA in the germline V gene (reference sequence). Here the CDR3 reads CSAALGGNSPLHF. The DNA for the CDR3 is TGCAGTGCTGCCCTGGGGGGTAATTCACCCCTCCACTTT.

This clonotype has only a few counts. The chain combines TRBV3-1 with TRBJ1-3; 8 positions match TRBD1. This CDR3 region has 14 residues. Unmatched junction bases numbered 8, after V lost 4 bases and J lost 9 bases. In germline, CDR1 is LGHDT, CDR2 YNNKEL (reference sequence). The CDR3 nucleotides are TGTGCCAGCAGCCTTGACAGGGGTCGCGGCACCATATATTTT. It yields the protein CASSLDRGRGTIYF.

This clonotype was counted once. The genes are TRBV28 and TRBJ2-5; D assignment may be TRBD1 or TRBD2 (6 bases each). The CDR3 length is 14 residues. CDR1 is MDHEN and CDR2 is SYDVKM in the germline V gene. Between the trimmed V and J ends, which lost 3 bases and 5 bases, there was a span of 13 bases. The CDR3 reads CASSFRGPWETQYF. CDR3 nucleotide sequence: TGTGCCAGCAGTTTTCGGGGGCCCTGGGAGACCCAGTACTTC.

This clonotype has at least ten counts. The V and J genes are TRBV29-1 and TRBJ1-1; D ambiguous. The CDR3 covers 13 residues. CDR1 and CDR2 from the germline V gene are SQVTM and ANQGSEA. Trimming took off 1 base at V and 0 bases at J, with 6 bases between the two ends. The CDR3 loop reads CSVEGRLNTEAFF. As DNA, the CDR3 is TGCAGCGTTGAAGGGCGCTTGAACACTGAAGCTTTCTTT.

This sequence joins TRBV3-1 and TRBJ1-2; unclear D gene. The germline gives CDR1 LGHDT, CDR2 YNNKEL (reference sequence). CDR3 length: 12 amino acids. V lost 3 bases and J 6 bases, leaving 8 bases between the germline ends. This chain's CDR3 is CASSQDVNGYTF. DNA of the CDR3: TGTGCCAGCAGCCAGGACGTGAATGGCTACACCTTC.

In its sample, this clonotype was seen a few times. The chain employs TRBV24-1 and TRBJ1-2, with D unresolved. With 4 bases removed from V and 4 bases from J, the gap between germline ends came to 6 bases. This CDR3 comprises 12 residues. In germline, CDR1 is KGHDR, CDR2 SFDVKD. CDR3 DNA sequence: TGTGCCACCAGTGACCTCAGCTATGGCTACACCTTC. It codes for CATSDLSYGYTF.

A single count supports this clonotype. This chain connects TRBV6-5 to TRBJ2-2; the D call may be TRBD1 or TRBD2 (6 bases each). Per the germline V gene, CDR1 is MNHEY and CDR2 is SVGAGI. V was clipped by 4 bases and J by 4 bases, with 16 bases between them. This CDR3 spans 16 amino acids. CDR3 coding DNA: TGTGCCAGCAGTTCCCTTCCGGGGGCGCGCACCGGGGAGCTGTTTTTT. As protein: CASSSLPGARTGELFF.

V usage is TRBV5-1 and J usage is TRBJ1-2; 7 bases align to TRBD1. Trimming removed 0 bases from V and 4 bases from J; junction bases left unmatched: 6. CDR1 and CDR2 from the germline V gene are SGHRS and YFSETQ. This CDR3 has 15 amino acids. This chain's CDR3 is CASSLADREGYGYTF. The CDR3 bases are TGCGCCAGCAGCTTGGCTGACAGGGAGGGCTATGGCTACACCTTC. Variable domain in full (rest from reference TRBV5-1 and TRBJ1-2): KAGVTQTPRYLIKTRGQQVTLSCSPISGHRSVSWYQQTPGQGLQFLFEYFSETQRNKGNFPGRFSGRQFSNSRSEMNVSTLELGDSALYLCASSLADREGYGYTFGSGTRLTVV.

The chain employs TRBV10-3 and TRBJ2-3, with D unresolved. Germline lookup yields CDR1 ENHRY and CDR2 SYGVKD. The CDR3 is 13 amino acids. Deletions cut 4 bases from V and 5 bases from J, with 10 bases between. This CDR3 reads CAISGAQGDTQYF. The CDR3 nucleotides read TGTGCCATCAGTGGGGCCCAAGGAGATACGCAGTATTTT.

This sequence joins TRBV20-1 and TRBJ2-7; no firm D call. Trimming removed 0 bases from V and 1 base from J, with 4 bases in between. The CDR3 consists of 12 residues. Germline CDR1 is DFQATT and CDR2 is SNEGSKA (reference sequence). Here the CDR3 DNA reads TGCAGTGCTAGAGAAGAGTCCTACGAGCAGTACTTC. This translates into CSAREESYEQYF.

The gene calls are TRBV27 and TRBJ1-2; 7 nucleotides line up with TRBD1. V shed 1 base and J 4 bases; nucleotides not matched to a gene: 6. Germline loops: CDR1 MNHEY, CDR2 SMNVEV (reference sequence). This CDR3 has 15 amino acids. CDR3 in amino acids: CASSLWGRGTYGYTF. In DNA form, the CDR3 reads TGTGCCAGCAGTTTATGGGGCAGGGGGACCTATGGCTACACCTTC.

The table lists this clonotype with a few counts. The chain carries TRBV20-1 and TRBJ1-5, with D perhaps matching TRBD1 (6 bases). The CDR3 is 12 amino acids. Trimming left V 5 bases short and J 4 bases short, with 9 bases between. CDR1 is DFQATT, CDR2 SNEGSKA, per germline (reference sequence). CDR3 protein: CSAHTGNQPQHF. The CDR3 DNA is TGCAGTGCTCATACAGGGAATCAGCCCCAGCATTTT.

CDR3 loop: CASSYEGDPEQYF. The DNA for the CDR3 is TGTGCCAGCAGCTACGAAGGGGACCCCGAGCAGTACTTC. This chain connects TRBV4-2 to TRBJ2-7; D could derive from TRBD1 or TRBD2 (5 bases each). With 5 bases removed from V and 6 bases from J, the gap between germline ends came to 14 bases. This CDR3 spans 13 amino acids. Per the germline V gene, CDR1 is LGHNA and CDR2 is YNFKEQ.

This clonotype was seen only a few times. This chain links TRBV20-1 with TRBJ1-5; no definite D call. V was trimmed by 1 base and J by 3 bases, leaving 7 bases between them. The CDR3 totals 13 residues. The germline V gene encodes CDR1 DFQATT and CDR2 SNEGSKA (reference sequence). CDR3 protein: CSARGQDNQPQHF. The CDR3 bases are TGCAGTGCTAGAGGGCAGGACAATCAGCCCCAGCATTTT.

This clonotype has only a few counts. The rearrangement joins TRBV6-1 to TRBJ2-1; TRBD2 agrees at 10 bases. The CDR3 covers 17 residues. Germline V gives CDR1 MNHNS, CDR2 SASEGT. The V and J ends lost 2 bases and 0 bases, in that order; junction bases with no gene match: 4. The CDR3 DNA sequence: TGTGCCAGCAGTGAATTACTAGCGGGGAGCTCCTACAATGAGCAGTTCTTC. It is translated as CASSELLAGSSYNEQFF.

Notes on this clonotype: At one end, the junction sequence differs from germline, possibly due to a read error. The J gene is TRBJ1-1, the V gene TRBV11-2; D not resolved. CDR3 length equals 15 residues. Germline loops: CDR1 SGHAT, CDR2 FQNNGV. This CDR3 reads CASSVDRKMNTEAFF. The CDR3 DNA reads as TGTGCCAGCAGCGTAGACCGTAAGATGAACACTGAAGCTTTCTTT.

The chain joins TRBV6-5 to TRBJ1-6; D gene uncertain. The CDR3 is made up of 12 amino acids. Germline CDR1 is MNHEY and CDR2 is SVGAGI. Between the trimmed V and J ends, which lost 0 bases and 11 bases, there was a span of 5 bases. This CDR3 is CASSYSGTPLHF. DNA of the CDR3: TGTGCCAGCAGTTACTCGGGGACACCCCTCCACTTT.

The J gene is TRBJ2-2, the V gene TRBV27; 7 bases line up with TRBD1. CDR1 and CDR2 from the germline V gene are MNHEY and SMNVEV (reference sequence). V was clipped by 8 bases and J by 5 bases; unmatched bases: 5. The CDR3 covers 13 residues. The CDR3 sequence: CASENRGTGELFF. DNA for the CDR3: TGTGCCAGCGAAAACAGGGGAACCGGGGAGCTGTTTTTT.

This clonotype was observed a handful of times. The J gene is TRBJ1-5, the V gene TRBV6-6; D is unclear. Between the trimmed V and J ends, which lost 6 bases and 6 bases, there was a span of 9 bases. Germline-derived CDR1 and CDR2 are MNHNY and SVGAGI (reference sequence). CDR3 length equals 12 residues. The CDR3 sequence: CASSRYGQPQHF. The CDR3 DNA reads as TGTGCCAGCAGCCGCTACGGTCAGCCCCAGCATTTT.